A single T cell receptor (beta chain) is shown here with its context. Its cognate antigen has yet to be identified. No much larger clone exists at a distance of one base, and base qualities are not known. The library was made by the immunoSEQ multiplex PCR assay. For the multiplex PCR, a mixture combining 60 forward primers for TCR Vbeta segments and 13 reverse primers for TCR Jbeta segments was used. A multiplex PCR assay on genomic DNA amplified the CDR3 region of rearranged TCR beta genes. Amplified TCR beta libraries were sequenced as 87-base-pair reads on the Illumina HiSeq System. Per the source publication's procedure: A later analysis tallied 75 million to 85 million unique TCR beta chains across the 650 to 750 repertoires, and around 10 million of those chains were shared by two or more donors. Raw reads were error-corrected and collapsed into unique sequences by a nearest-neighbor algorithm in which closely related sequences were merged to remove PCR and sequencing errors. To assign V, D and J gene segments, CDR3 sequences were aligned to IMGT reference sequences. For a sequence to be retained, a match of at least six nucleotides to both a V gene segment and a J gene segment was required. Rearrangements were called productive when the CDR3 lacked stop codons and stayed in frame with V and J; all others were non-productive. Following IMGT convention, CDR3 was defined as the stretch from the second conserved V-encoded cysteine up to the conserved J-encoded phenylalanine. In an earlier analysis of just under 600 of the donors, sequences lacking an unambiguous match to a single V gene segment were excluded. In an earlier analysis of approximately 590 of the donors, a V segment was called functional when productive rearrangements were above 56.7%, and segregating when the standard deviation between donors exceeded 5%. A statistical classification framework was built for diagnosing cytomegalovirus status from the catalog of TCR beta chain sequences. In a later analysis, TCR nucleotide sequences were compared against IMGT/GENE-DB human TR gene sequences so that V and J genes could be assigned. Using the TCRdist pipeline, a later analysis assigned CDR3 sequences along with most-parsimonious VDJ recombination scenarios. In a later analysis, every TCR beta chain was defined by the combination of its CDR3 amino acid sequence and its V-gene family, and reads without a unique V-gene family were dropped. To address suspected cross-contamination and a sequencing artifact, a later analysis removed approximately 600 highly shared, low-generation-probability nucleotide sequences. For each public chain, a later analysis derived a clonal expansion index from normalized ranks of inferred template counts within each repertoire. Generation probabilities in a later analysis came from a VDJ recombination model fitted to out-of-frame rearrangements, and those results were checked against IGoR. A later analysis scored TCR-TCR, TCR-HLA and TCR-CMV co-occurrence with hypergeometric tests, applying a repertoire-size bias correction to TCR pairs. To estimate false discovery rates, a later analysis permuted the HLA or CMV assignments 20 times. In a later analysis, co-occurring TCRs were grouped using DBSCAN, with TCRdist sequence similarity added in when clustering inside HLA-allele-positive subsets. Repertoires with fewer than 30,000 or more than 120,000 public chains, plus five repertoires with anomalous nucleotide sharing, were excluded from co-occurrence clustering. The table comes from immuneACCESS by way of TCRdb, which keeps in-frame sequences with V and J called. Part of the clones is missing from these tables; in studies checked, under half for an unresolved V gene and the rest for unknown reasons. That table furnishes V, J and clone size, whereas the DNA furnished D and trimming. The sample includes 150,000 to 160,000 clones, with more than 60% observed a single time. Approximately 4% of the sample goes to the ten largest clones.

Based on the germline V gene (reference sequence), the CDR1 and CDR2 sequences are WNHNN and SYGVQD. After removal of 3 bases from V and 2 bases from J, the junction retains 15 bases not matched to a gene. The CDR3 runs 19 amino acids, cysteine and phenylalanine included. The DNA shown is the 57-base CDR3, in frame from base 1. This specimen belongs to a study of cytomegalovirus exposure and HLA in healthy donors (dated by TCRdb to the late 2010s). At the level of the whole study: An earlier analysis of roughly 500 of the donors reported about 260 Gb of sequence data and 117 million unique TCR beta sequences obtained from about 180 million T cells. Among roughly 400 genotyped donors of the cohort, an average of about 240,000 unique TCR beta nucleotide sequences were sequenced per donor, around 20% of them non-productive. Typing coverage varied by locus: roughly 620-630 donors for A, B, C, DRB1 and DQB1; 500 to 550 for DQA1; 606 for DPA1; fewer than 480 for DPB1. Using immunosequencing, the study profiled T cell repertoires from about 610 subjects and related those repertoires to cytomegalovirus serostatus. In addition to the first cohort of approximately 650 subjects, a separate validation cohort of over 90 different subjects was used. An early release that covered 640 HLA-typed donors contained about 300 gigabases of sequencing data and some 87 million unique TCR sequences. HLA typing covered class I and class II loci at four-digit resolution. The aim of the study was to test whether cataloging public T cell receptors could identify signatures of past pathogen exposure. Among the approximately 420 genotyped donors, around 79% belonged to the genetic ancestry cluster associated with self-reported Caucasian donors. In the later analysis, no new phenotypic data were used to find candidate immune exposures; instead, reliance was placed on TCR beta sequences and their occurrence across donors. Every discovery cohort repertoire had been produced on one sequencing platform. Five DR-DQ haplotypes were treated as single units for association and clustering because of strong linkage in the cohort. In a later genetic analysis, genome-wide SNP genotypes for about three fifths of the roughly 670 donors were used, and that subset was treated as a discovery cohort. Alongside the repertoire data, information on donor age, sex, ethnicity and CMV serostatus was compiled. In a later analysis, previously published TCR beta repertoires from about 640 donors were re-analyzed and high-resolution HLA genotyping was added so that TCR occurrence patterns could be studied. To predict cytomegalovirus infection status, the study brought together high-throughput TCR immunosequencing, statistical association of individual TCRs with disease status, and machine learning. To decide whether each TCR beta V gene segment behaved as functional or pseudogenic, an earlier analysis of some 600 of the donors relied on high-throughput TCR beta sequencing. The paper as a whole reports these results and caveats: Most TCR sequences were observed very rarely across donors, whereas some public TCRs were present in many individuals. Assigning TCR associations to individual alleles was difficult when HLA alleles, especially DR and DQ, strongly co-occurred. A further reported finding was that TCR beta sequences accurately predicted the HLA-A and HLA-B alleles for most subjects in the first cohort. Some IMGT-functional V segments, including TRBV6-2 and TRBV6-3, could not be told apart with the 87-base-pair reads, so those segments were excluded. According to a later genetic analysis, donors in an Asian-associated ancestry cluster had fewer N-insertions in productive TCRs than the approximately 700-donor mean. According to a later analysis, parvovirus B19, influenza, CMV and Epstein-Barr virus appeared linked to several top co-occurrence clusters. In an earlier analysis of 450 to 750 of the donors, most TCR beta V segments appeared in productive rearrangements about 87% or about 30% of the time, broadly matching IMGT annotations. The cohort was sequenced for TCR beta chains only, and without alpha or paired-chain data the features that could be detected were limited. In a later analysis, most CMV-associated TCR beta chains were found to appear HLA-restricted, with HLA associations seemingly driven largely by CMV exposure. HLA typing was unavailable for some donors at each locus, so association tests used only the typed subset. V-gene and J-gene trimming of TCR beta chains was associated with a missense DCLRE1C variant in a later genetic analysis, and the association was replicated in an independent cohort. In vitro tests confirmed that three of the cytomegalovirus-associated TCR beta chains recognize cytomegalovirus antigens. Immune exposure information for the cohort was limited to CMV serostatus. Roughly uniform sequencing depth across donors was assumed in presence/absence analyses, although this assumption may not hold. The classifier was reported to diagnose cytomegalovirus status with high specificity and sensitivity in both the original and validation cohorts. In the study, 150 to 200 TCR beta chains were listed as associated with cytomegalovirus. Linkage disequilibrium might explain the correlated functional status among segregating V segments, but an unknown experimental factor could not be excluded. A later analysis found that HLA-associated TCR beta chains were more clonally expanded and had lower generation probabilities than equally common non-associated chains. In a later analysis, 16,951 TCR beta sequences were associated with specific HLA alleles at a false discovery rate of 0.05. The authors suggested that the approach could potentially be extended to other disease states and immunological phenotypes. In a later analysis, TCR association rates were found to vary across HLA loci, with the most associated TCRs seen for DRB1 alleles and the fewest for HLA-C alleles. Because counts were too low, more than 15 rarely observed V segments, including chromosome 9 orphons, were left out of the earlier analysis of 587 of the donors. A group of highly shared sequence variants was considered likely to be a technical artifact of the sequencing pipeline.

In total, just over 650 healthy bone marrow donors made up the cohort. All cohort members were sampled while nominally healthy, although unrecorded immune exposures were likely present. The donor was CMV seronegative and belonged to the group of several hundred seronegative cohort members. Each donor provided a peripheral blood sample, and peripheral blood mononuclear cells were used for TCR beta sequencing. The Qiagen DNeasy Blood Extraction Kit was used to extract genomic DNA from the blood cell samples. Sequencing input: PBMCs. Recombination connected TRBV10-1 to TRBJ2-3, and TRBD2 aligns with 9 junction nucleotides. The receptor's source is a woman between 40 and 50 years old in good health and CMV-seronegative. The nucleotide sequence reads as follows: TGCGCCAGCAGTGAAGATTCTAGCGGGGAAGACCCTGACACAGATACGCAGTATTTT. It translates to CASSEDSSGEDPDTDTQYF.